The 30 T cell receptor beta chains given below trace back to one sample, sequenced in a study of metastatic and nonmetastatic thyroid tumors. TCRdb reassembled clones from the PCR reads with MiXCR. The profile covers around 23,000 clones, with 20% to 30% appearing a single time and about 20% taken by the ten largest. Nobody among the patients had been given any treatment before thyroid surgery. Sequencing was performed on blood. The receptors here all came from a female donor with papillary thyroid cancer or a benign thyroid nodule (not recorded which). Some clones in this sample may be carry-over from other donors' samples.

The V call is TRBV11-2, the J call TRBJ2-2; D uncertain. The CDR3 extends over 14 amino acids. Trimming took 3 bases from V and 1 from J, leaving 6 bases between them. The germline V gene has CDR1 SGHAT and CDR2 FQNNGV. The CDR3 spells CASSFVENTGELFF. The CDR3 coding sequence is TGTGCCAGCAGCTTCGTCGAGAACACCGGGGAGCTGTTTTTT. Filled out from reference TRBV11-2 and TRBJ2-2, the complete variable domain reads EAGVAQSPRYKIIEKRQSVAFWCNPISGHATLYWYQQILGQGPKLLIQFQNNGVVDDSQLPKDRFSAERLKGVDSTLKIQPAKLEDSAVYLCASSFVENTGELFFGEGSRLTVL.

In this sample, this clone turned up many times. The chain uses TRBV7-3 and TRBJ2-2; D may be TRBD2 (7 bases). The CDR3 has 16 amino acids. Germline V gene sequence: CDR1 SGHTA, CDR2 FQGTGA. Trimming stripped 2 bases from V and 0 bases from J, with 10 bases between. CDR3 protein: CASSLRGAANTGELFF. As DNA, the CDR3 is TGTGCCAGCAGCTTACGGGGGGCCGCGAACACCGGGGAGCTGTTTTTT.

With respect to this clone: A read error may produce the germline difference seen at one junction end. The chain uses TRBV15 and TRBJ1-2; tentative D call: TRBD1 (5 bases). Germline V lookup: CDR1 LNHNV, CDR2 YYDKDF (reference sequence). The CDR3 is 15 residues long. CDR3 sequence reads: CATSGESVGLYGYTF. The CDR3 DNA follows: TGTGCCACCAGCGGAGAGAGTGTGGGGCTCTATGGCTACACCTTC.

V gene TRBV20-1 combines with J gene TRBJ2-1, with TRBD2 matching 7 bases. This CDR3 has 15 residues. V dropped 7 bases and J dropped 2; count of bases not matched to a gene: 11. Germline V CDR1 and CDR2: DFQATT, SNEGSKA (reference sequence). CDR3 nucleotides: TGCAGTGTGACACAAGCGGGGATACCCTACAATGAGCAGTTCTTC. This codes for CSVTQAGIPYNEQFF.

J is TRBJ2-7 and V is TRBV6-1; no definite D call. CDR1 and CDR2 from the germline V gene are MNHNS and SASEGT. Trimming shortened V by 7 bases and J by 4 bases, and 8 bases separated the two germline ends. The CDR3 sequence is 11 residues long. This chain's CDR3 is CASTNLYEQYF. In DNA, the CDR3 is TGTGCCAGCACCAACCTTTACGAGCAGTACTTC.

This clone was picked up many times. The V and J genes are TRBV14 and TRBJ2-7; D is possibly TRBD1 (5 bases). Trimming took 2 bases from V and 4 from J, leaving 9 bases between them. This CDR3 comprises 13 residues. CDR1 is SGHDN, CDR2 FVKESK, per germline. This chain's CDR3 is CASSQLGRYEQYF. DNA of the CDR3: TGTGCCAGCAGCCAACTGGGGCGGTACGAGCAGTACTTC.

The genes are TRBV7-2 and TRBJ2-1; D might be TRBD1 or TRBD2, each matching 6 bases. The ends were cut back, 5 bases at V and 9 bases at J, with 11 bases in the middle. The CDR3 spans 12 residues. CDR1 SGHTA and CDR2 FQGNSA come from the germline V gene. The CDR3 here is CASSTPGAEQFF. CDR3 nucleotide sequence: TGTGCCAGCAGCACCCCGGGGGCTGAGCAGTTCTTC.

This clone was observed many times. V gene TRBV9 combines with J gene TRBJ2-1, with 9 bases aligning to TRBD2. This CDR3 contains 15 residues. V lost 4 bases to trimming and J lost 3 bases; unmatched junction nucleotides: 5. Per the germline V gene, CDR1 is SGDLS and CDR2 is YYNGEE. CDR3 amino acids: CASSTGLANYNEQFF. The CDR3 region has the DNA TGTGCCAGCAGCACCGGACTAGCGAACTACAATGAGCAGTTCTTC.

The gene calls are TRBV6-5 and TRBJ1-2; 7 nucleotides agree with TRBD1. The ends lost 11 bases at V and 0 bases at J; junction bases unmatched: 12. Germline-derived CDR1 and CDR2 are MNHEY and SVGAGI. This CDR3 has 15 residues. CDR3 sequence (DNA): TGTGCCTGGAGTTTCGGGACAGAAGCTAACTATGGCTACACCTTC. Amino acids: CAWSFGTEANYGYTF.

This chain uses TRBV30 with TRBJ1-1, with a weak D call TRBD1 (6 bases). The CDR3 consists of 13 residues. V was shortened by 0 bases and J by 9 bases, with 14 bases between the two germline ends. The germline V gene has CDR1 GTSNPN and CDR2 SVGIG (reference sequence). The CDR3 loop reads CAWSVHQDSQAFF. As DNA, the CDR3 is TGTGCCTGGAGTGTCCACCAGGACAGCCAAGCTTTCTTT.

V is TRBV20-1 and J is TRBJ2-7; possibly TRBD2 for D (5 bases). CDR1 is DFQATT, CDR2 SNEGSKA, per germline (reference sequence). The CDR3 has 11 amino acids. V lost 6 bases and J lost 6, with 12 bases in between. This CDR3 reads CSAAGGGEQYV. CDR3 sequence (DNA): TGCAGTGCAGCCGGAGGAGGCGAGCAGTACGTC.

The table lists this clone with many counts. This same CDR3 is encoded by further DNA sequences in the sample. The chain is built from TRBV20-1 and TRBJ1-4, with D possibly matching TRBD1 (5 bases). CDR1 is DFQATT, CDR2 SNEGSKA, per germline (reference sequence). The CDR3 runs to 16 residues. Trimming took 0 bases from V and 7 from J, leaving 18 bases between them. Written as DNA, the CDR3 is TGCAGTGCTAGAGATCTTGGGTCTGGGGGGGGTGAAAAACTGTTTTTT. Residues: CSARDLGSGGGEKLFF.

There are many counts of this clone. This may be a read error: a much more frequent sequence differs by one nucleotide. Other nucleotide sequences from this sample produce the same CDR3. For the CDR3, the DNA is TGTGCCAGCTCACCAGGTAGCGGGAGGACCTACAATGAGCAGTTCTTC. This gives the protein CASSPGSGRTYNEQFF. The chain couples TRBV18 to TRBJ2-1, with TRBD2 matching over 10 bases. With V trimmed by 2 bases and J by 2 bases, 3 bases remained unmatched. This CDR3 comprises 16 residues. Germline V CDR1 and CDR2: KGHSH, LQKENI. The full variable domain, its missing parts supplied by reference TRBV18 and TRBJ2-1, is NAGVMQNPRHLVRRRGQEARLRCSPMKGHSHVYWYRQLPEEGLKFMVYLQKENIIDESGMPKERFSAEFPKEGPSILRIQQVVRGDSAAYFCASSPGSGRTYNEQFFGPGTRLTVL.

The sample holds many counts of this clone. The CDR3 coding sequence is TGCGCCAGCAGGGGCTCCCGGCGCACTACTCTGAACACTGAAGCTTTCTTT. This codes for CASRGSRRTTLNTEAFF. The rearrangement joins TRBV5-1 to TRBJ1-1; D not resolved. CDR3 length equals 17 residues. The V gene's germline CDR1 is SGHRS and CDR2 YFSETQ. The V and J ends lost 5 bases and 0 bases respectively, with 20 bases between them.

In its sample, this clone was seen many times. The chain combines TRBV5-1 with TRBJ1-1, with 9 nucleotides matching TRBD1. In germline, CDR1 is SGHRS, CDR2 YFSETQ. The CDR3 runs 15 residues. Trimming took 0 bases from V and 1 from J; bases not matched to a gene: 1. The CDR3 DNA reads TGCGCCAGCAGCTTGGCGGACAGGGGGAACACTGAAGCTTTCTTT. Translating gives CASSLADRGNTEAFF.

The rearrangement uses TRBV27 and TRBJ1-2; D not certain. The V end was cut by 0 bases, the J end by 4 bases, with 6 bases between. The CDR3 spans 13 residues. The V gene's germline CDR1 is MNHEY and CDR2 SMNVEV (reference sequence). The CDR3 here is CASSLSASYGYTF. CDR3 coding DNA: TGTGCCAGCAGTTTATCAGCCAGCTATGGCTACACCTTC.

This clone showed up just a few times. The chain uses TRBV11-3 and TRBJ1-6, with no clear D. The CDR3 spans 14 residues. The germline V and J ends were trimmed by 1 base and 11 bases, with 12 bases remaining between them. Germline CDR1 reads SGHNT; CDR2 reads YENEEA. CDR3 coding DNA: TGTGCCAGCAGCTTAGGGCAGCGCAATGCACCCCTCCACTTT. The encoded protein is CASSLGQRNAPLHF. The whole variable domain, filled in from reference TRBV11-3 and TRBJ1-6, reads EAGVVQSPRYKIIEKKQPVAFWCNPISGHNTLYWYLQNLGQGPELLIRYENEEAVDDSQLPKDRFSAERLKGVDSTLKIQPAELGDSAVYLCASSLGQRNAPLHFGNGTRLTVT.

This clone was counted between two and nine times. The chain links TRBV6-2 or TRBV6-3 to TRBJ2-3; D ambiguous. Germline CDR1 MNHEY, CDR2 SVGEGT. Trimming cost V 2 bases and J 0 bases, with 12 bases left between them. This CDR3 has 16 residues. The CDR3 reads CASSYVRTPSTDTQYF. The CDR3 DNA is TGTGCCAGCAGTTACGTACGTACCCCTAGCACAGATACGCAGTATTTT.

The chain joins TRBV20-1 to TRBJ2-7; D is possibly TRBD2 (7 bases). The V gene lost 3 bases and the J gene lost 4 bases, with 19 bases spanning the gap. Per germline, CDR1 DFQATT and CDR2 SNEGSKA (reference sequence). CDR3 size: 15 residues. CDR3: CSASPGEGGRYEQYF. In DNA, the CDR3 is TGCAGTGCTAGCCCCGGGGAGGGGGGGAGGTACGAGCAGTACTTC.

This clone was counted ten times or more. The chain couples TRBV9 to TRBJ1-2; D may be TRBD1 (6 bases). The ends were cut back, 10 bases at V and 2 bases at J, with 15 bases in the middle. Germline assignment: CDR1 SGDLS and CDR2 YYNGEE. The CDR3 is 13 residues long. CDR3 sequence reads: CALSKGGNYGYTF. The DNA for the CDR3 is TGTGCCCTCTCGAAGGGGGGGAACTATGGCTACACCTTC.

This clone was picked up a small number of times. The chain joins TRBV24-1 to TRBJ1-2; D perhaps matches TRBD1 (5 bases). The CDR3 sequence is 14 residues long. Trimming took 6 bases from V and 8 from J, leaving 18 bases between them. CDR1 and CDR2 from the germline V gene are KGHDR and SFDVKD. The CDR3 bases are TGTGCCACCAGTAACCCTGGACGGGGGATCGGCTACACCTTC. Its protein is CATSNPGRGIGYTF.

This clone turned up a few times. This chain's CDR3 is CASSLDRGNLLHF. The CDR3 DNA reads TGCGCCAGCAGCTTGGACAGGGGGAACCTCCTCCACTTT. V gene TRBV5-1 combines with J gene TRBJ1-6; 8 bases align to TRBD1. This CDR3 has 13 residues. The germline V gene encodes CDR1 SGHRS and CDR2 YFSETQ. With V trimmed by 0 bases and J by 15 bases, 5 bases remained unmatched.

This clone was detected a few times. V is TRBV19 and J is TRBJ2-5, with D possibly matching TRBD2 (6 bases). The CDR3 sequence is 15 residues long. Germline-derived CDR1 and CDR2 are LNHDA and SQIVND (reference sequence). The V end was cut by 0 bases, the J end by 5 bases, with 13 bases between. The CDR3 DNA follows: TGTGCCAGTAGTATAGATGGGGGAGGTGGGGAGACCCAGTACTTC. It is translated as CASSIDGGGGETQYF.

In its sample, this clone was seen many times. CDR3 loop: CASTPSLGQETQYF. CDR3 bases: TGTGCCAGCACCCCTTCCCTAGGGCAAGAGACCCAGTACTTC. The chain has TRBV18 and TRBJ2-5; no firm D call. CDR3 length equals 14 residues. Looked up from germline, CDR1 is KGHSH and CDR2 is LQKENI. With 8 bases removed from V and 2 bases from J, the gap between germline ends came to 15 bases.

The CDR3 loop reads CASSEAGQVSYEQYF. CDR3 nucleotides: TGTGCCAGCAGTGAAGCCGGACAGGTGTCCTACGAGCAGTACTTC. This sequence joins TRBV6-1 and TRBJ2-7, with 7 bases lining up with TRBD1. The junction had 3 bases not matched to a gene; V was cut back by 0 bases and J by 1 base. This CDR3 is 15 amino acids long. Looked up from germline, CDR1 is MNHNS and CDR2 is SASEGT.

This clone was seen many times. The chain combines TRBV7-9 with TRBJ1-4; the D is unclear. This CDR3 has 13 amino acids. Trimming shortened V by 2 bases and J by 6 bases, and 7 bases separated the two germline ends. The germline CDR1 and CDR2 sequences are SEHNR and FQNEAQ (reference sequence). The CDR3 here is CASSLKRHEKLFF. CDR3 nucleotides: TGTGCCAGCAGCTTAAAACGTCATGAAAAACTGTTTTTT.

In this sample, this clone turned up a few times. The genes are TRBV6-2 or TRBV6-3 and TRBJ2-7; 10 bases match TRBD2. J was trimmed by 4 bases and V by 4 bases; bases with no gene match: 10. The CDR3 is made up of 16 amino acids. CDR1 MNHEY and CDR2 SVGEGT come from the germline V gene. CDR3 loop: CASSSRPGTSVYEQYF. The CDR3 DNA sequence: TGTGCCAGCAGTTCGAGGCCCGGGACTAGCGTTTACGAGCAGTACTTC.

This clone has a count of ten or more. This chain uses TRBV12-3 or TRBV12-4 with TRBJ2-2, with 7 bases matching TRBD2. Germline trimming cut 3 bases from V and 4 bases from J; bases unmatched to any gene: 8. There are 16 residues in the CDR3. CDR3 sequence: CASSFWAGEVTGELFF. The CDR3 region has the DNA TGTGCCAGCAGTTTTTGGGCGGGGGAGGTCACCGGGGAGCTGTTTTTT.

The DNA of the CDR3 is TGTGCCAGCAGCCAAGGGGACAGCAGCAATCAGCCCCAGCATTTT. This codes for CASSQGDSSNQPQHF. This rearrangement joins TRBV3-1 to TRBJ1-5; 7 bases are shared with TRBD1. The length of the CDR3 is 15 residues. From germline, CDR1 is LGHDT and CDR2 YNNKEL (reference sequence). V dropped 1 base and J dropped 1; count of bases not matched to a gene: 1. Filled out from reference TRBV3-1 and TRBJ1-5, the complete variable domain reads DTAVSQTPKYLVTQMGNDKSIKCEQNLGHDTMYWYKQDSKKFLKIMFSYNNKELIINETVPNRFSPKSPDKAHLNLHINSLELGDSAVYFCASSQGDSSNQPQHFGDGTRLSIL.

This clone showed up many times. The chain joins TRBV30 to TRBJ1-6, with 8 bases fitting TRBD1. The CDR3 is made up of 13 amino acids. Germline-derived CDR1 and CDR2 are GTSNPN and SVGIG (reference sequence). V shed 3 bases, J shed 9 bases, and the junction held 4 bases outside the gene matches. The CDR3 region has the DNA TGTGCCTGGAGCGCTGGGACAGGTTCACCCCTCCACTTT. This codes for CAWSAGTGSPLHF.